Below are 26 T cell receptor beta chains sequenced from a single sample in a study of T-cell memory formation after mild COVID-19. Each CDR3 protein gets one entry after TCRdb re-called the 5' RACE reads with MiXCR. The sample lists about 400,000 distinct CDR3 sequences; less than 25% were seen once. The sequenced sample consisted of PBMCs or a T cell subset sorted from them (not recorded which). The receptors stem from an adult woman who had mild COVID-19 (a few samples of this study predate the infection). Cell type and time point are not known.

This sequence joins TRBV9 and TRBJ1-1; maybe TRBD1 (5 bases). The CDR3 length is 15 residues. The germline V gene has CDR1 SGDLS and CDR2 YYNGEE. Trimming removed 0 bases from V and 2 bases from J, with 11 bases in between. CDR3 sequence reads: CASSVVAGTNTEAFF. CDR3 in DNA: TGTGCCAGCAGCGTAGTGGCAGGGACTAACACTGAAGCTTTCTTT.

The genes are TRBV5-1 and TRBJ2-5; 7 nucleotides line up with TRBD2. V was clipped by 3 bases and J by 3 bases; unmatched bases: 2. Per the germline V gene, CDR1 is SGHRS and CDR2 is YFSETQ. The CDR3 length is 13 residues. The CDR3 DNA sequence: TGCGCCAGCAGCTGGGGGGGTGAAGAGACCCAGTACTTC. Protein: CASSWGGEETQYF. The full variable domain, in which reference TRBV5-1 and TRBJ2-5 provide the parts outside the CDR3, is KAGVTQTPRYLIKTRGQQVTLSCSPISGHRSVSWYQQTPGQGLQFLFEYFSETQRNKGNFPGRFSGRQFSNSRSEMNVSTLELGDSALYLCASSWGGEETQYFGPGTRLLVL.

The rearrangement links TRBV7-9 to TRBJ2-7; tentative D call: TRBD1 (6 bases). Between the trimmed V and J ends, which lost 5 bases and 0 bases, there was a span of 17 bases. In germline, CDR1 is SEHNR, CDR2 FQNEAQ (reference sequence). This CDR3 comprises 16 residues. The CDR3 reads CASSRAWTESSYEQYF. DNA for the CDR3: TGTGCCAGCAGCCGCGCGTGGACAGAGAGCTCCTACGAGCAGTACTTC.

The rearrangement joins TRBV7-9 to TRBJ2-3, with 8 bases identical to TRBD1. V trimming: 5 bases; J trimming: 2 bases; junction bases outside the gene matches: 9. This CDR3 comprises 16 residues. CDR1 and CDR2 (germline): SEHNR, FQNEAQ (reference sequence). In DNA form, the CDR3 reads TGTGCCAGCAGCCAGGGACAGGATTTCTTCACAGATACGCAGTATTTT. Translated: CASSQGQDFFTDTQYF.

This chain joins TRBV24-1 and TRBJ1-2, with a weak D call TRBD1 (6 bases). V gave up 7 bases and J gave up 0 bases, with 11 bases separating them. This CDR3 spans 14 amino acids. Germline V lookup: CDR1 KGHDR, CDR2 SFDVKD. The CDR3 region is CATSRDTSNYGYTF. The CDR3 nucleotides read TGTGCCACCAGCCGGGACACTTCTAACTATGGCTACACCTTC.

This clonotype was recorded a few times. The chain joins TRBV20-1 to TRBJ1-1; no clear D. V gave up 0 bases and J gave up 0 bases, with 11 bases separating them. The CDR3 is 15 amino acids. CDR1 DFQATT and CDR2 SNEGSKA come from the germline V gene (reference sequence). CDR3 bases: TGCAGTGCTAGAGACCTGGGCGGATTGAACACTGAAGCTTTCTTT. Translation: CSARDLGGLNTEAFF.

This clonotype has just a few counts. The chain links TRBV4-3 to TRBJ2-7; D tentatively reads TRBD1 or TRBD2 (5 bases each). The V end was cut by 1 base, the J end by 1 base, with 11 bases between. CDR1 LGHNA and CDR2 YSLEER come from the germline V gene. The CDR3 has 15 amino acids. CDR3 in amino acids: CASSQVIGASYEQYF. DNA of the CDR3: TGCGCCAGCAGCCAAGTTATCGGGGCTTCCTACGAGCAGTACTTC.

This clonotype was seen a few times. The chain has TRBV12-3 or TRBV12-4 and TRBJ1-5; D call uncertain. Trimming stripped 3 bases from V and 3 bases from J, with 15 bases between. The CDR3 runs to 16 residues. The CDR3 sequence is CASSFNVPRANQPQHF. CDR3 coding DNA: TGTGCCAGCAGTTTTAACGTCCCGAGGGCCAATCAGCCCCAGCATTTT.

The chain recombines TRBV20-1 with TRBJ2-7; 13 nucleotides line up with TRBD2. CDR1 and CDR2 (germline): DFQATT, SNEGSKA (reference sequence). The CDR3 is made up of 15 amino acids. The trim removed 3 bases at V and 4 bases at J, leaving 6 bases unmatched. The CDR3 reads CSARRTSGGSYEQYF. The CDR3 DNA reads as TGCAGTGCTAGGCGGACTAGCGGGGGAAGTTACGAGCAGTACTTC.

J is TRBJ1-1 and V is TRBV4-1, with D unclear. V shed 1 base and J shed 0 bases, with 9 bases lying between them. The germline V gene encodes CDR1 MGHRA and CDR2 YSYEKL. This CDR3 region has 15 residues. The CDR3 sequence: CASSQVSRVNTEAFF. The CDR3 nucleotides read TGCGCCAGCAGCCAAGTCAGTCGGGTGAACACTGAAGCTTTCTTT.

This clonotype was seen more than once but under ten times. The chain couples TRBV6-5 to TRBJ2-2; either TRBD1 or TRBD2 may fit D (5 bases each). Germline lookup yields CDR1 MNHEY and CDR2 SVGAGI. The CDR3 runs to 19 residues. V was clipped by 5 bases and J by 0 bases, with 22 bases between them. The chain's CDR3 is CASSALGSFGAANTGELFF. DNA of the CDR3: TGTGCCAGCAGTGCACTAGGCTCTTTTGGGGCCGCGAACACCGGGGAGCTGTTTTTT.

The V and J genes are TRBV6-5 and TRBJ2-2, with 9 bases that match TRBD1. The CDR3 is 14 residues long. In germline, CDR1 is MNHEY, CDR2 SVGAGI. Germline trimming cut 10 bases from V and 6 bases from J; bases unmatched to any gene: 9. The chain's CDR3 is CATLQGASSGELFF. CDR3 coding DNA: TGTGCCACCTTACAGGGGGCCTCTTCCGGGGAGCTGTTTTTT.

This clonotype appeared many times. The chain uses TRBV3-1 and TRBJ2-7; weak D call: TRBD1 (5 bases). Trimming cost V 4 bases and J 7 bases, with 14 bases left between them. The V gene's germline CDR1 is LGHDT and CDR2 YNNKEL (reference sequence). CDR3 size: 13 residues. The CDR3 DNA is TGTGCCAGCAGCCTCGGACATATCGATGAGCAGTACTTC. This encodes CASSLGHIDEQYF.

This chain uses TRBV2 with TRBJ2-7, with D unresolved. This CDR3 contains 12 residues. The germline gives CDR1 SNHLY, CDR2 FYNNEI. Deletions cut 3 bases from V and 3 bases from J, with 6 bases between. The CDR3, as DNA: TGTGCCAGCAGTGAGCAAGTCTACGAGCAGTACTTC. As protein: CASSEQVYEQYF.

The sample holds a few counts of this clonotype. CDR3 sequence (DNA): TGTGCCAGCAGCGACGGCCCCTACAATCAGCCCCAGCATTTT. Translation gives CASSDGPYNQPQHF. V usage is TRBV5-6 and J usage is TRBJ1-5; no reliable D call. This CDR3 is built from 14 residues. Germline CDR1 SGHDT, CDR2 YYEEEE. V lost 4 bases and J 3 bases, leaving 11 bases between the germline ends. Supplemented by reference TRBV5-6 and TRBJ1-5, the full variable domain reads DAGVTQSPTHLIKTRGQQVTLRCSPKSGHDTVSWYQQALGQGPQFIFQYYEEEERQRGNFPDRFSGHQFPNYSSELNVNALLLGDSALYLCASSDGPYNQPQHFGDGTRLSIL.

This chain connects TRBV7-6 to TRBJ2-1; the match to TRBD2 covers 11 bases. Germline lookup yields CDR1 SGHVS and CDR2 FNYEAQ. The V segment lost 5 bases and the J segment 7 bases; nucleotides outside the gene matches: 7. The CDR3 consists of 15 residues. The CDR3 DNA reads TGTGCCAGCAGCAACTCTAGCGGGAGGTCTAATGAGCAGTTCTTC. It yields the protein CASSNSSGRSNEQFF.

V is TRBV20-1 and J is TRBJ2-7, with D possibly matching TRBD1 (5 bases). The V end lost 2 bases, the J end lost 2 bases, and 10 bases lay between the germline ends. The V gene's germline CDR1 is DFQATT and CDR2 SNEGSKA (reference sequence). The CDR3 length is 13 residues. CDR3 loop: CSARLDNAYEQYF. The CDR3 region has the DNA TGCAGTGCTAGACTGGACAATGCCTACGAGCAGTACTTC.

The chain recombines TRBV12-3 or TRBV12-4 with TRBJ2-3, with TRBD2 as a possible D gene (7 bases). The V end lost 7 bases, the J end lost 4 bases, and 18 bases lay between the germline ends. This CDR3 spans 15 amino acids. In nucleotides, the CDR3 is TGTGCCAGCAACCGTCGTGGGGGGGGCCCAGATACGCAGTATTTT. This gives the protein CASNRRGGGPDTQYF.

The chain joins TRBV7-9 to TRBJ1-6, with 7 nucleotides matching TRBD1. The germline V gene has CDR1 SEHNR and CDR2 FQNEAQ (reference sequence). CDR3 length equals 13 residues. Losses at the gene ends were 5 bases for V and 9 bases for J; bases not matched to a gene: 4. CDR3 loop: CASSNQGVSPLHF. For the CDR3, the DNA is TGTGCCAGCAGCAACCAGGGGGTTTCACCCCTCCACTTT.

This clonotype was picked up one time. The chain employs TRBV12-3 or TRBV12-4 and TRBJ2-7, with no clear D. V lost 8 bases and J 0 bases, leaving 11 bases between the germline ends. The length of the CDR3 is 13 residues. In nucleotides, the CDR3 is TGTGCCAGCGGGCCCGTCGCCTCCTACGAGCAGTACTTC. Encoded protein: CASGPVASYEQYF.

This chain joins TRBV7-2 and TRBJ2-3, with TRBD2 identical over 8 bases. V was clipped by 5 bases and J by 0 bases; unmatched bases: 7. The germline CDR1 and CDR2 sequences are SGHTA and FQGNSA. The CDR3 contains 16 residues. The CDR3 nucleotides are TGTGCCAGCAGCCCTCACGGGGGGGTAAGCACAGATACGCAGTATTTT. Translating it yields CASSPHGGVSTDTQYF.

This clonotype was counted a few times. V is TRBV6-1 and J is TRBJ1-2, with unresolved D. Germline CDR1 is MNHNS and CDR2 is SASEGT. The CDR3 totals 13 residues. Trimming shortened V by 10 bases and J by 1 base, and 13 bases separated the two germline ends. CDR3 protein: CATKIQSNYGYTF. CDR3 DNA sequence: TGTGCCACCAAGATACAGAGTAACTATGGCTACACCTTC.

This clonotype was counted between two and nine times. V and J are TRBV7-8 and TRBJ1-5; D gene unclear. The CDR3 has 14 amino acids. Germline V gene lookup returns CDR1 SGHVS and CDR2 FQNEAQ. V shed 1 base and J shed 1 base, with 5 bases lying between them. CDR3 residues: CASSLVQSNQPQHF. The DNA of the CDR3 is TGTGCCAGCAGCTTAGTACAGAGCAATCAGCCCCAGCATTTT.

The chain combines TRBV6-5 with TRBJ1-1; tentatively, D is TRBD1 (6 bases). Trimming took off 6 bases at V and 4 bases at J, with 12 bases between the two ends. The CDR3 runs to 13 residues. Per the germline V gene, CDR1 is MNHEY and CDR2 is SVGAGI. CDR3 sequence (DNA): TGTGCCAGCAGCTCAGGGGTCCCCACTGAAGCTTTCTTT. Amino acids: CASSSGVPTEAFF.

The V call is TRBV7-9, the J call TRBJ1-5; D perhaps matches TRBD1 (5 bases). This CDR3 has 18 amino acids. Germline CDR1 and CDR2: SEHNR and FQNEAQ (reference sequence). V lost 0 bases and J lost 0, with 15 bases in between. In DNA, the CDR3 is TGTGCCAGCAGCTTAGCTTCCACGGGACTGTATAGCAATCAGCCCCAGCATTTT. This encodes CASSLASTGLYSNQPQHF.

This clonotype was seen more than once but under ten times. This chain connects TRBV29-1 to TRBJ2-7; no clear D gene. The germline V and J ends were trimmed by 4 bases and 5 bases, with 9 bases remaining between them. There are 11 residues in the CDR3. Germline lookup yields CDR1 SQVTM and CDR2 ANQGSEA. The CDR3 spells CSVGDDNEQYF. CDR3 DNA: TGCAGCGTTGGAGACGATAACGAGCAGTACTTC.